The T cell receptor (beta chain) under discussion was sequenced for a study of Graves' ophthalmopathy and Graves' hyperthyroidism. Study-level results: Most thyroid clonotypes with frequency above 0.001 were detected in blood too. Predictions made by the model for ophthalmopathy progression reached 70% to 71% sensitivity and approximately 78% specificity.

Note on this clonotype: Its specificity is not known.

Amplification of the TCR beta CDR3 regions used RNA transcripts (as template). The workflow started with a first-round RT-PCR run with HTBI primers and then moved on to a second-round multiplex PCR. Each CDR3 protein gets one entry after TCRdb re-called the multiplex PCR reads with MiXCR. In the table there are around 1.1 million distinct CDR3 sequences, about 35% of which are singletons. Patients were left out if they had other autoimmune diseases, uncontrolled infections, pregnancy or lactation. The source of this sequence is an adult man with Graves' hyperthyroidism. The source material was peripheral blood or thyroid tissue (not recorded which).

Written as DNA, the CDR3 is TGTGCCAGCAGCCAAGCTAGGGCGGGCCAGGGCTGGGAGACCCAGTACTTC. As protein: CASSQARAGQGWETQYF. This chain uses TRBV9 with TRBJ2-5; D could derive from TRBD1 or TRBD2 (5 bases each). CDR3 size: 17 residues. Trimming removed 4 bases at V and 5 bases at J, with 24 bases between. The germline V gene encodes CDR1 SGDLS and CDR2 YYNGEE.